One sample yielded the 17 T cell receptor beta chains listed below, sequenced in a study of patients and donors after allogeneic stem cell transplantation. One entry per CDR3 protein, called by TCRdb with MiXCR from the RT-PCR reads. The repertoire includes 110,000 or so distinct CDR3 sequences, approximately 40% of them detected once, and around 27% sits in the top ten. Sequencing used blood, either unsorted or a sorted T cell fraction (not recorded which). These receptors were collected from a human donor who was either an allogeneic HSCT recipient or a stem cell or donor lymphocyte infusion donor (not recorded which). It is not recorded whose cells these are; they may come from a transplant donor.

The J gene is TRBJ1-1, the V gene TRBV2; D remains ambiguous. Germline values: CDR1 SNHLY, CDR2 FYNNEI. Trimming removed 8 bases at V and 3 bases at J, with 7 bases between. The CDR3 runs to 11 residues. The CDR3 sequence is CASRRDTEAFF. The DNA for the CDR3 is TGTGCCAGCCGACGGGACACTGAAGCTTTCTTT.

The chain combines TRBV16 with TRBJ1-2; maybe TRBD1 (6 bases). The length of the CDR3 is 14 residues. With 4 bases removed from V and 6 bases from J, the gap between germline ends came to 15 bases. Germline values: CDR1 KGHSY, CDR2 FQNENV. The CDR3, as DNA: TGTGCCAGCAGCCCTGGAGGCAGGGGCGATGGCTACACCTTC. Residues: CASSPGGRGDGYTF.

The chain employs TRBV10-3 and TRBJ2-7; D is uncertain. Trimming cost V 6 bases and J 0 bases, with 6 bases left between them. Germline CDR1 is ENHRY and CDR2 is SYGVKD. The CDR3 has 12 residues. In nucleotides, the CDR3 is TGTGCCATCAGGGGTAGCTCCTACGAGCAGTACTTC. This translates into CAIRGSSYEQYF.

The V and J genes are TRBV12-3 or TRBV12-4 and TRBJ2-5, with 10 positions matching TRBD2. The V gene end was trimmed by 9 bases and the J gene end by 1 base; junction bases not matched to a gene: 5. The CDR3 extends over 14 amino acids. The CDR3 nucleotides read TGTGCCAGTAGACTAGCGGGCCGCCAAGAGACCCAGTACTTC. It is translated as CASRLAGRQETQYF.

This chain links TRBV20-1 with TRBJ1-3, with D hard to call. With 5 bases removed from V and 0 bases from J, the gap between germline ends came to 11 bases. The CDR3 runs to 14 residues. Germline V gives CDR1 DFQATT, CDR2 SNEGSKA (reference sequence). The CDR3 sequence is CSARGTFSGNTIYF. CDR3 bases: TGCAGTGCTCGGGGAACATTCTCTGGAAACACCATATATTTT.

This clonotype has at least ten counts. CDR3 residues: CASSYSGGGFNEKLFF. CDR3 nucleotide sequence: TGTGCCAGCAGTTATAGTGGTGGCGGTTTTAATGAAAAACTGTTTTTT. The chain employs TRBV6-6 and TRBJ1-4, with D hard to call. The CDR3 loop spans 16 amino acids. The V and J ends lost 3 bases and 4 bases respectively, with 15 bases between them. Germline V CDR1 and CDR2: MNHNY, SVGAGI (reference sequence).

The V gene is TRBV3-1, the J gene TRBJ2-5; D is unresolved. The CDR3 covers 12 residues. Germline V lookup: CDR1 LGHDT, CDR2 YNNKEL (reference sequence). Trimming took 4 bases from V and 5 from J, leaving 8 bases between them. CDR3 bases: TGTGCCAGCAGCCCTCAATGGGAGACCCAGTACTTC. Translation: CASSPQWETQYF.

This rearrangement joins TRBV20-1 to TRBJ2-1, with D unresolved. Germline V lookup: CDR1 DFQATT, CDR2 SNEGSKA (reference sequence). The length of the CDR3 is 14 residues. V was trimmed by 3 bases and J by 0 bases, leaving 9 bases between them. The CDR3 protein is CSARPLSSYNEQFF. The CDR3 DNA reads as TGCAGTGCTAGGCCACTAAGCTCCTACAATGAGCAGTTCTTC.

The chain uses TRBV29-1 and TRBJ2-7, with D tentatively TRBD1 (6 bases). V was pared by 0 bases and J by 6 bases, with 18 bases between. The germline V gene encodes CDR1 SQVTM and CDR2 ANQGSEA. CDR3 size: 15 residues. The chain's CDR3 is CSVEDPDSPKGEQYF. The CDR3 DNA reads TGCAGCGTTGAAGATCCGGACAGCCCGAAGGGCGAGCAGTACTTC.

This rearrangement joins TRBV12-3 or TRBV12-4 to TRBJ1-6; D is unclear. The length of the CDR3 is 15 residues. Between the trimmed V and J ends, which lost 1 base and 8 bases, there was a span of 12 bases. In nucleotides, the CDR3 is TGTGCCAGCAGTTTAGGCCCGGGCTCTGATTCACCCCTCCACTTT. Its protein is CASSLGPGSDSPLHF.

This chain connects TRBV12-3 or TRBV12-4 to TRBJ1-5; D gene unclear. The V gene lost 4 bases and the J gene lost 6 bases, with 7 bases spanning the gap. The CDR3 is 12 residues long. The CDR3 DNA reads TGTGCCAGCAGTTACGGCCTTCAGCCCCAGCATTTT. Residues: CASSYGLQPQHF.

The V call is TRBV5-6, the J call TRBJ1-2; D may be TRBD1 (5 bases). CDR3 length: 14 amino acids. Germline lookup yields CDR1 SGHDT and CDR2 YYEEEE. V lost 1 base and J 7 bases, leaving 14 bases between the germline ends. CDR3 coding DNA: TGTGCCAGCAGCTTGCGCAGGGACGACCCTGGCTACACCTTC. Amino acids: CASSLRRDDPGYTF.

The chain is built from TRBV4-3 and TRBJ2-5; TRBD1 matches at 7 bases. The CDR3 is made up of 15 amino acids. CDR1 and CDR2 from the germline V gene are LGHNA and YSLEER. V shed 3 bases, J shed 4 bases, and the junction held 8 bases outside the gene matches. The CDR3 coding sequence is TGCGCCAGCAGCCAGCGCCAGGGACAGCGAGAGACCCAGTACTTC. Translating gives CASSQRQGQRETQYF.

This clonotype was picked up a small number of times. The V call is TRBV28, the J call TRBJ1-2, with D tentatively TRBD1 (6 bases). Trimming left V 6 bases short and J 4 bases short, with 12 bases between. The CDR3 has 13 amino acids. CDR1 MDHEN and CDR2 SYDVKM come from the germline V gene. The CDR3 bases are TGTGCCAGCAGGACGACAGGCCCCTATGGCTACACCTTC. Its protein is CASRTTGPYGYTF.

CDR3 nucleotides: TGTGCCACCAGCAGAGGGGAGGTCGGGGAGCTGTTTTTT. Protein product: CATSRGEVGELFF. This sequence joins TRBV15 and TRBJ2-2; weak D call: TRBD2 (6 bases). Germline V gene lookup returns CDR1 LNHNV and CDR2 YYDKDF (reference sequence). V was pared by 1 base and J by 7 bases, with 7 bases between. This CDR3 is 13 amino acids long.

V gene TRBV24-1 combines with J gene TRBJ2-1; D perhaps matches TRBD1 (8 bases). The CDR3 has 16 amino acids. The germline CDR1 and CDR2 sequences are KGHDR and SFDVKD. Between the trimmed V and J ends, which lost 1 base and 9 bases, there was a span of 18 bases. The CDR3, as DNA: TGTGCCACCAGTGATTTCAACACAGGGGGGGAAGCTGAGCAGTTCTTC. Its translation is CATSDFNTGGEAEQFF.

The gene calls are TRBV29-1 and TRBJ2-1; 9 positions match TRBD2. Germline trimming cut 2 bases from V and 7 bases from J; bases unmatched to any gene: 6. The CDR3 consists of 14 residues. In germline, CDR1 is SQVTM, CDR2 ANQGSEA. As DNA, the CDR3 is TGCAGCGTTGAATGGCGGGAGGGCCCAAATGAGCAGTTCTTC. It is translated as CSVEWREGPNEQFF.